This entry concerns a single TCR beta chain. TCRdb's copy holds only in-frame clones and misses some; the assay was immunoSEQ multiplex PCR. The sample contains about 160,000 clones, 85% to 90% of which appear only once. This record comes from a study of blood T cell repertoires in COVID-19. Patients at the Seattle site were enrolled during active infection and followed longitudinally. The sequenced material came from peripheral blood. This sequence was found in a woman in her 70s with COVID-19, enrolled during active disease.

The chain's CDR3 is CASSQGALNYEQYF. The CDR3 DNA follows: TGTGCCAGCAGCCAGGGGGCTTTGAACTACGAGCAGTACTTC. J is TRBJ2-7 and V is TRBV6-6; 8 nucleotides line up with TRBD1. In germline, CDR1 is MNHNY, CDR2 SVGAGI (reference sequence). The length of the CDR3 is 14 residues. J gave up 3 bases and V 6 bases, and 7 bases lay outside the gene matches.